This T cell receptor beta chain was identified in a study of CD8 T cells in acute hepatitis C reinfection. Regarding time point: naive CD8 control sorted from an acute-time-point sample. Method: immunoSEQ multiplex PCR; TCRdb's copy keeps in-frame clones and lacks some. The table has about 38,000 clones, 70% to 90% seen once. This TCR derives from a woman younger than 30 who spontaneously cleared hepatitis C infection. Sequences were obtained from naive CD8+ T cells from PBMCs.

In DNA, the CDR3 is TGTGCCATCGGATTAGGGGGCACTGAAGCTTTCTTT. Translation: CAIGLGGTEAFF. This chain joins TRBV28 and TRBJ1-1; tentative D call: TRBD1 (6 bases). Trimming took off 10 bases at V and 4 bases at J, with 13 bases between the two ends. The CDR3 consists of 12 residues. The germline V gene has CDR1 MDHEN and CDR2 SYDVKM.